This T cell receptor beta chain appears in the sequencing data of a study of T-cell reconstitution after alpha-beta-depleted transplantation in children. Study-wide points: Several hundred expanded graft clones reportedly were the source of alpha-beta T cells about two months after transplant. Newly produced T cells mostly accounted for T-cell counts and diversity one year post-transplant.

Unique molecular identifiers were incorporated when the TCRbeta library was constructed. Each CDR3 protein gets one entry after TCRdb re-called the PCR reads with MiXCR. The data contain around 670,000 distinct CDR3 sequences, around 12% of them singletons. This clonotype has more than one count but fewer than ten. Its antigen is currently unknown. Sample: PBMCs, taken before TCRalphabeta/CD19-depleted stem cell transplant. The TCR comes from a girl aged 2-10 years with congenital amegakaryocytic thrombocytopenia, due to receive a stem cell transplant.

CDR3 region: CASTWGGSSYEQYF. CDR3 DNA sequence: TGTGCCAGCACCTGGGGCGGCTCCTCCTACGAGCAGTACTTC. The V and J genes are TRBV28 and TRBJ2-7; a weak D match, TRBD1 (5 bases). Trimming cost V 7 bases and J 0 bases, with 13 bases left between them. Germline V gene lookup returns CDR1 MDHEN and CDR2 SYDVKM. This CDR3 comprises 14 residues.